These T cell receptor beta chains were read from a single sample in a study of cytomegalovirus exposure and HLA in healthy donors. Clones were read by immunoSEQ multiplex PCR, and TCRdb kept only the in-frame ones, dropping some. The sample lists 200,000 to 250,000 clones; over 70% were seen once. The sample taken for sequencing was PBMCs. These receptors were collected from a young woman in good health and CMV-seropositive. CDR3s include the opening cysteine and the closing phenylalanine or tryptophan. Each record gives: J gene, clone size, V gene, D gene, CDR3 DNA, CDR3 protein. D genes are given only for firm matches. The size field is filled for only some rows; it gives once, few, many or a size class.

j_gene: TRBJ1-4; abundance: once; v_gene: TRBV5-6; d_gene: .; CDR3nt: TGTGCCAGCAGCTTGGGGGGTTCGACCAGCAGGGAAAAACTGTTTTTT; CDR3aa: CASSLGGSTSREKLFF
j_gene: TRBJ1-4; abundance: .; v_gene: TRBV9; d_gene: TRBD1; CDR3nt: TGTGCCAGCAGCGCGCAGGGGGCGGCTAATGAAAAACTGTTTTTT; CDR3aa: CASSAQGAANEKLFF
j_gene: TRBJ2-1; abundance: once; v_gene: TRBV5-4; d_gene: TRBD1; CDR3nt: TGTGCCAGCAGCTTCTCACGACAGGGCAATGAGCAGTTCTTC; CDR3aa: CASSFSRQGNEQFF
j_gene: TRBJ1-2; abundance: .; v_gene: TRBV29-1; d_gene: .; CDR3nt: TGCAGCGTTGCTATCAGGGAGGGCTACACCTTC; CDR3aa: CSVAIREGYTF
j_gene: TRBJ1-2; abundance: .; v_gene: TRBV27; d_gene: TRBD1; CDR3nt: TGTGCCAGCAGGACAGGGTTCGTTGGTGGCTACACCTTC; CDR3aa: CASRTGFVGGYTF
j_gene: TRBJ1-5; abundance: .; v_gene: TRBV30; d_gene: .; CDR3nt: TGTGCCTGGAGTGTACAGGGAGATCAGCCCCAGCATTTT; CDR3aa: CAWSVQGDQPQHF
j_gene: TRBJ2-1; abundance: .; v_gene: TRBV30; d_gene: .; CDR3nt: TGTGCCTGGAGTGTCGGTTATGAGCAGTTCTTC; CDR3aa: CAWSVGYEQFF
j_gene: TRBJ2-7; abundance: .; v_gene: TRBV29-1; d_gene: TRBD2; CDR3nt: TGCAGCGTTGTCCCTAGCGGGAGATACGAGCAGTACTTC; CDR3aa: CSVVPSGRYEQYF
j_gene: TRBJ2-1; abundance: .; v_gene: TRBV29-1; d_gene: .; CDR3nt: TGCAGCGTTGCAGGGAGTCCCCACGTCTCCTACAATGAGCAGTTCTTC; CDR3aa: CSVAGSPHVSYNEQFF
j_gene: TRBJ2-1; abundance: once; v_gene: TRBV9; d_gene: .; CDR3nt: TGTGCCAGCAGCGTATGGGGGGAGGAGAGTGTCAGTGAGCAGTTCTTC; CDR3aa: CASSVWGEESVSEQFF
j_gene: TRBJ1-2; abundance: .; v_gene: TRBV27; d_gene: .; CDR3nt: TGTGCCAGCAAATTGGAGATGGGCTATTCTAACTATGGCTACACCTTC; CDR3aa: CASKLEMGYSNYGYTF
j_gene: TRBJ2-2; abundance: .; v_gene: TRBV19; d_gene: .; CDR3nt: TGTGCCAGTAGTTCGAATATTGGAGGGGAGCTGTTTTTT; CDR3aa: CASSSNIGGELFF
j_gene: TRBJ1-2; abundance: .; v_gene: TRBV19; d_gene: .; CDR3nt: TGTGCCAGTAGTTGGGGCAGGGCCGCCTATGGCTACACCTTC; CDR3aa: CASSWGRAAYGYTF
j_gene: TRBJ1-3; abundance: once; v_gene: TRBV6-5; d_gene: .; CDR3nt: TGTGCCAGCACCCGGCGGCGAGGAAACACCATATATTTT; CDR3aa: CASTRRRGNTIYF
j_gene: TRBJ1-5; abundance: .; v_gene: TRBV6-6; d_gene: .; CDR3nt: TGTGCCAGCAGCCGCCGGACGGCCGATCAGCCCCAGCATTTT; CDR3aa: CASSRRTADQPQHF
j_gene: TRBJ2-7; abundance: .; v_gene: TRBV5-4; d_gene: TRBD2; CDR3nt: TGTGCCAGCAGCGCATCTAGCGGGAGTGTCGGTACCTACGAGCAGTACTTC; CDR3aa: CASSASSGSVGTYEQYF
j_gene: TRBJ1-2; abundance: once; v_gene: TRBV6-5; d_gene: .; CDR3nt: TGTGCCAGCAGTCGATTGACCGCGCGGGGGGATGGCTACACCTTC; CDR3aa: CASSRLTARGDGYTF
j_gene: TRBJ2-1; abundance: .; v_gene: TRBV9; d_gene: TRBD1; CDR3nt: TGTGCCAGCAGCGTAGTGACAGGGCGGTCCAATGAGCAGTTCTTC; CDR3aa: CASSVVTGRSNEQFF
j_gene: TRBJ1-5; abundance: once; v_gene: TRBV4-2; d_gene: TRBD1; CDR3nt: TGTGCCAGCAGCCAAACAGGGGGGTCTAATCAGCCCCAGCATTTT; CDR3aa: CASSQTGGSNQPQHF
j_gene: TRBJ2-3; abundance: .; v_gene: TRBV9; d_gene: .; CDR3nt: TGTGCCAGCAGCGTAAGAACTACAGATACGCAGTATTTT; CDR3aa: CASSVRTTDTQYF
j_gene: TRBJ2-1; abundance: once; v_gene: TRBV5-1; d_gene: .; CDR3nt: TGCGCCAGCAGCTTGGCCGGGGGTGGGCAGTTCTTC; CDR3aa: CASSLAGGGQFF
j_gene: TRBJ2-2; abundance: .; v_gene: TRBV19; d_gene: TRBD2; CDR3nt: TGTGCCAGTAGTCCTGGGACTAGCGGCACCGGGGAGCTGTTTTTT; CDR3aa: CASSPGTSGTGELFF
j_gene: TRBJ1-2; abundance: .; v_gene: TRBV27; d_gene: TRBD1; CDR3nt: TGTGCCAGCAGTTACACAGGGGACGCTAACTATGGCTACACCTTC; CDR3aa: CASSYTGDANYGYTF
j_gene: TRBJ1-2; abundance: .; v_gene: TRBV4-1; d_gene: .; CDR3nt: TGCGCCAGCAGCCGCGGGACCCACGGAAGGGATAACTATGGCTACACCTTC; CDR3aa: CASSRGTHGRDNYGYTF
j_gene: TRBJ1-1; abundance: many; v_gene: TRBV4-1; d_gene: .; CDR3nt: TGCGCCAGCAGCCATCCGTTGAACACTGAAGCTTTCTTT; CDR3aa: CASSHPLNTEAFF
j_gene: TRBJ2-7; abundance: .; v_gene: TRBV6-5; d_gene: .; CDR3nt: TGTGCCAGCAGTTACGGTTTGGCCCTCGCCTACGAGCAGTACTTC; CDR3aa: CASSYGLALAYEQYF
j_gene: TRBJ2-5; abundance: .; v_gene: TRBV4-1; d_gene: .; CDR3nt: TGCGCCAGCAGCCAAGACAGGGTCGAGACCCAGTACTTC; CDR3aa: CASSQDRVETQYF
j_gene: TRBJ1-2; abundance: .; v_gene: TRBV5-1; d_gene: TRBD1; CDR3nt: TGCGCCAGCAGCTTGGAGACAGGGAACTATGGCTACACCTTC; CDR3aa: CASSLETGNYGYTF
j_gene: TRBJ1-4; abundance: once; v_gene: TRBV7-8; d_gene: TRBD1; CDR3nt: TGTGCCAGCAGCCCGAGGGACAGGGATCAGAAACTGTTTTTT; CDR3aa: CASSPRDRDQKLFF
j_gene: TRBJ2-2; abundance: .; v_gene: TRBV6-6; d_gene: .; CDR3nt: TGTGCCAGCAGTTGGGGCACATCCGGGGAGCTGTTTTTT; CDR3aa: CASSWGTSGELFF
j_gene: TRBJ1-1; abundance: .; v_gene: TRBV7-9; d_gene: .; CDR3nt: TGTGCCAGCAGCCTCGACAGCTCTTGGACTGAAGCTTTCTTT; CDR3aa: CASSLDSSWTEAFF
j_gene: TRBJ2-7; abundance: .; v_gene: TRBV5-6; d_gene: .; CDR3nt: TGTGCCAGCAGCTTGGAGGGGCAGGGGCCCTACGAGCAGTACTTC; CDR3aa: CASSLEGQGPYEQYF
j_gene: TRBJ2-3; abundance: once; v_gene: TRBV7-9; d_gene: .; CDR3nt: TGTGCCAGCAGCTTCGCGGCTAGCACAGATACGCAGTATTTT; CDR3aa: CASSFAASTDTQYF
j_gene: TRBJ2-4; abundance: .; v_gene: TRBV25-1; d_gene: .; CDR3nt: TGTGCCAGCAGTGCGTCGGCCCACAGGGCGACCAAAAACATTCAGTACTTC; CDR3aa: CASSASAHRATKNIQYF
j_gene: TRBJ1-1; abundance: .; v_gene: TRBV6-1; d_gene: .; CDR3nt: TGTGCCAGCAGTGAATCCTGGGGGAGCACTGAAGCTTTCTTT; CDR3aa: CASSESWGSTEAFF
j_gene: TRBJ2-3; abundance: once; v_gene: TRBV4-2; d_gene: .; CDR3nt: TGTGCCAGCAGCCTGTCCAGCGGAGATACGCAGTATTTT; CDR3aa: CASSLSSGDTQYF
j_gene: TRBJ2-7; abundance: .; v_gene: TRBV25-1; d_gene: .; CDR3nt: TGTGCCAGCAGGGGGGACTGGGGAAGCGGGCTGTTCTACGAGCAGTACTTC; CDR3aa: CASRGDWGSGLFYEQYF
j_gene: TRBJ1-1; abundance: .; v_gene: TRBV10-3; d_gene: .; CDR3nt: TGTGCCATCGGAACGGGCCCTGGGGCTTTCTTT; CDR3aa: CAIGTGPGAFF
j_gene: TRBJ2-1; abundance: .; v_gene: TRBV10-3; d_gene: TRBD2; CDR3nt: TGTGCCTCGAAAGGCCAACTAGCGGGGCCCAAAGGGCGCAATGAGCAGTTCTTC; CDR3aa: CASKGQLAGPKGRNEQFF
j_gene: TRBJ1-2; abundance: .; v_gene: TRBV19; d_gene: TRBD1; CDR3nt: TGTGCCAGTAGTATAGGCCAGGGGGCCTCCAGTGGCTACACCTTC; CDR3aa: CASSIGQGASSGYTF
j_gene: TRBJ2-7; abundance: once; v_gene: TRBV5-4; d_gene: TRBD2; CDR3nt: TGTGCCAGCAGCTTTCAGGCTAGCGGGAACTACGAGCAGTACTTC; CDR3aa: CASSFQASGNYEQYF
j_gene: TRBJ2-7; abundance: .; v_gene: TRBV30; d_gene: .; CDR3nt: TGTGCCTGGAGTGTAAATCCAGGACCCTACGAGCAGTACTTC; CDR3aa: CAWSVNPGPYEQYF
j_gene: TRBJ2-2; abundance: once; v_gene: TRBV7-6; d_gene: .; CDR3nt: TGTGCCAGCAGCCCTCGGAGCACCGGGGAGCTGTTTTTT; CDR3aa: CASSPRSTGELFF
j_gene: TRBJ2-6; abundance: .; v_gene: TRBV4-2; d_gene: .; CDR3nt: TGTGCCAGCAGCCAAGATGAAGGTGGGGCCAACGTCCTGACTTTC; CDR3aa: CASSQDEGGANVLTF
j_gene: TRBJ2-4; abundance: .; v_gene: TRBV11-3; d_gene: .; CDR3nt: TGTGCCAGCAGCTCCACCACCGGGGCGGGTATTCAGTACTTC; CDR3aa: CASSSTTGAGIQYF
j_gene: TRBJ2-7; abundance: once; v_gene: TRBV7-7; d_gene: .; CDR3nt: TGTGCTAGCAGCCCCTTCCCCGGGGACTACGAGCAGTACTTC; CDR3aa: CASSPFPGDYEQYF
j_gene: TRBJ2-1; abundance: few; v_gene: TRBV10-3; d_gene: TRBD1; CDR3nt: TGTGCCATCAGTGAGTTGGGACAGACCAACTCCTACAATGAGCAGTTCTTC; CDR3aa: CAISELGQTNSYNEQFF
j_gene: TRBJ1-2; abundance: .; v_gene: TRBV6-5; d_gene: TRBD1; CDR3nt: TGTGCCAGCAGTTACGCAGGGGGGGTTGGCTACACCTTC; CDR3aa: CASSYAGGVGYTF
j_gene: TRBJ2-3; abundance: .; v_gene: TRBV2; d_gene: .; CDR3nt: TGTGCCAGCAGTTTACAGGGCAGCACAGATACGCAGTATTTT; CDR3aa: CASSLQGSTDTQYF
j_gene: TRBJ1-5; abundance: few; v_gene: TRBV7-3; d_gene: TRBD1; CDR3nt: TGTGCCAGCAGCCCAGACAGGGGAGGGCCCCAGCATTTT; CDR3aa: CASSPDRGGPQHF
j_gene: TRBJ1-1; abundance: .; v_gene: TRBV27; d_gene: .; CDR3nt: TGTGCCAGCAGCGACAATCCGAACACTGAAGCTTTCTTT; CDR3aa: CASSDNPNTEAFF
j_gene: TRBJ2-4; abundance: .; v_gene: TRBV5-1; d_gene: TRBD1; CDR3nt: TGCGCCAGCAGCGCGGACAGGCTGGACATTCAGTACTTC; CDR3aa: CASSADRLDIQYF
j_gene: TRBJ1-5; abundance: .; v_gene: TRBV19; d_gene: TRBD1; CDR3nt: TGTGCCAGTAGTATACTTGGACAGGGTATAGAGCCCCAGCATTTT; CDR3aa: CASSILGQGIEPQHF
j_gene: TRBJ2-1; abundance: .; v_gene: TRBV7-9; d_gene: .; CDR3nt: TGTGCCAGCAGCGATCCGGAAAGTTCCTACAATGAGCAGTTCTTC; CDR3aa: CASSDPESSYNEQFF